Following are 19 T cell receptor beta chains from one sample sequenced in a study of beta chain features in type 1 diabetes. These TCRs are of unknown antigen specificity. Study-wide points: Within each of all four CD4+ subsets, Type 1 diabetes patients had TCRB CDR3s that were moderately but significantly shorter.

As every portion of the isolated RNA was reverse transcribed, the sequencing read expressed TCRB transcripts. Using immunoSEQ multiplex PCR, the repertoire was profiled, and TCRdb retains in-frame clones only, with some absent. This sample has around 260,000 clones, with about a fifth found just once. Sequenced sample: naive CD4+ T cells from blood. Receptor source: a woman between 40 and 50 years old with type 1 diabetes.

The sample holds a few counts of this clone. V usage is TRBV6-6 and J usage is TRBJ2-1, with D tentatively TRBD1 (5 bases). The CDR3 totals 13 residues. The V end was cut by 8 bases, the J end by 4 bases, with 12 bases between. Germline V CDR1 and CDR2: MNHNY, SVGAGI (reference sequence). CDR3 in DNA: TGTGCCAGCCTCGCCCAGGGTTACAATGAGCAGTTCTTC. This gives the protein CASLAQGYNEQFF.

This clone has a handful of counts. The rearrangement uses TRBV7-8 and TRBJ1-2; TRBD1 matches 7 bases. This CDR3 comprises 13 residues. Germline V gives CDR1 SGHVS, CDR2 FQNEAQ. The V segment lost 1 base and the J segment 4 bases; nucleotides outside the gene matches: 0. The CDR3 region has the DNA TGTGCCAGCAGCTTAGACAGGGGCTATGGCTACACCTTC. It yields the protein CASSLDRGYGYTF.

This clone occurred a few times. CDR3 bases: TGTGCCATCGGCCTGGGCGGGAGGCCCTACAATGAGCAGTTCTTC. Translating it yields CAIGLGGRPYNEQFF. This chain connects TRBV10-3 to TRBJ2-1; 8 nucleotides align to TRBD2. Germline V lookup: CDR1 ENHRY, CDR2 SYGVKD. V shed 8 bases and J 2 bases; nucleotides not matched to a gene: 8. CDR3 length equals 15 residues.

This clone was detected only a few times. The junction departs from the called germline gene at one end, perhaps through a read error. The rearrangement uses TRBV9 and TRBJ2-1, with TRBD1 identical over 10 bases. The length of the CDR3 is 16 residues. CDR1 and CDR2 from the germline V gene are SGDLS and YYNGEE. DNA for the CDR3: TGTGCCAGCAGCGTCCTATCGGGGACAGGGGACAACGAGCAGTTCTTC. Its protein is CASSVLSGTGDNEQFF. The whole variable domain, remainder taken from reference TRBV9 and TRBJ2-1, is DSGVTQTPKHLITATGQRVTLRCSPRSGDLSVYWYQQSLDQGLQFLIQYYNGEERAKGNILERFSAQQFPDLHSELNLSSLELGDSALYFCASSVLSGTGDNEQFFGPGTRLTVL.

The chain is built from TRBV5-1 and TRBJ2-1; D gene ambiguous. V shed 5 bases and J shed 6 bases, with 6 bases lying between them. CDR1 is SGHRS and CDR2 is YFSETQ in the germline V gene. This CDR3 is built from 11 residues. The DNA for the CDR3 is TGCGCCAGCAGGTCCATCAATGAGCAGTTCTTC. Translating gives CASRSINEQFF.

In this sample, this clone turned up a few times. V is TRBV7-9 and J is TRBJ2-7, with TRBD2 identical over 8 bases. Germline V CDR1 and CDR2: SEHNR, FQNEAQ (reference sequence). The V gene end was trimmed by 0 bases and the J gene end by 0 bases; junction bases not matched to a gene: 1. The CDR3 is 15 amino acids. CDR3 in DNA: TGTGCCAGCAGCTTAGCCGGGACTAGCTCCTACGAGCAGTACTTC. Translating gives CASSLAGTSSYEQYF.

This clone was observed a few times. Here the CDR3 reads CASSQIQGPQETQYF. The CDR3 coding sequence is TGTGCCAGCAGCCAGATACAGGGCCCCCAAGAGACCCAGTACTTC. The chain links TRBV14 to TRBJ2-5; D is possibly TRBD1 (6 bases). V was cut by 3 bases and J by 1 base, with 12 bases left in between. Per germline, CDR1 SGHDN and CDR2 FVKESK. This CDR3 spans 15 amino acids.

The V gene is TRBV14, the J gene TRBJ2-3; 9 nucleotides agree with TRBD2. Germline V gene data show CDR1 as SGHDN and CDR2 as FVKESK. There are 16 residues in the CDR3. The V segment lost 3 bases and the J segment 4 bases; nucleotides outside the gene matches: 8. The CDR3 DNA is TGTGCCAGCAGCCACCTAGCGGGAAGGGGGCCAGATACGCAGTATTTT. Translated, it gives CASSHLAGRGPDTQYF.

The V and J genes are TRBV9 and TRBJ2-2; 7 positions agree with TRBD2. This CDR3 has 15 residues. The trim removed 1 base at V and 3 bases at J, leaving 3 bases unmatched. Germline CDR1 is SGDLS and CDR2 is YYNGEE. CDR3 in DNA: TGTGCCAGCAGCGTAAGCGGGATGGACACCGGGGAGCTGTTTTTT. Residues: CASSVSGMDTGELFF.

The CDR3 sequence is CASSPGTSGHEQYF. The CDR3 coding sequence is TGTGCCAGCTCCCCCGGGACTAGCGGCCACGAGCAGTACTTC. This sequence joins TRBV18 and TRBJ2-7; 11 positions agree with TRBD2. The V gene's germline CDR1 is KGHSH and CDR2 LQKENI. The CDR3 loop spans 14 amino acids. The V and J ends lost 6 bases and 5 bases, in that order; junction bases with no gene match: 6.

The CDR3 DNA reads as TGCAGCGTTGATCATGCAGGGGCAGGGTACGAGCAGTACTTC. Translated, it gives CSVDHAGAGYEQYF. The gene calls are TRBV29-1 and TRBJ2-7; D perhaps matches TRBD1 (6 bases). The CDR3 consists of 14 residues. Germline assignment: CDR1 SQVTM and CDR2 ANQGSEA. V was clipped by 3 bases and J by 4 bases, with 16 bases between them.

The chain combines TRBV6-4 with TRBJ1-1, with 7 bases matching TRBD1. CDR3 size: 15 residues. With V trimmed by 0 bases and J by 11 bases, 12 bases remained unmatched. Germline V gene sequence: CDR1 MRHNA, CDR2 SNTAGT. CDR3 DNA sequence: TGTGCCAGCAGTGACTCAGGGGGACAGCCGGGTCGGGCTTTCTTT. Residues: CASSDSGGQPGRAFF.

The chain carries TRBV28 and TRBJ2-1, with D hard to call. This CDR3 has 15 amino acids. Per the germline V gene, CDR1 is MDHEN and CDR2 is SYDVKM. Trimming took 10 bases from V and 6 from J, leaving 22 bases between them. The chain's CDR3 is CATSVESATRNEQFF. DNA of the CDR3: TGTGCCACCTCGGTGGAGAGCGCGACTCGCAATGAGCAGTTCTTC.

DNA for the CDR3: TGTGCCAGCAGAGGGACCGCGGGAGAGGTACACACCTTC. It translates to CASRGTAGEVHTF. The rearrangement uses TRBV27 and TRBJ1-2; a possible D gene is TRBD1 (5 bases). This CDR3 contains 13 residues. V was trimmed by 6 bases and J by 12 bases, leaving 20 bases between them. From germline, CDR1 is MNHEY and CDR2 SMNVEV (reference sequence).

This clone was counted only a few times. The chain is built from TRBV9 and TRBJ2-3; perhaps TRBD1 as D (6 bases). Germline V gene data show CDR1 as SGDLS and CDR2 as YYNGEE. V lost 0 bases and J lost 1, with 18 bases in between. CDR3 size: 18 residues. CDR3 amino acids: CASSVATQGPGRTDTQYF. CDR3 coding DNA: TGTGCCAGCAGCGTAGCTACTCAGGGGCCGGGGCGCACAGATACGCAGTATTTT.

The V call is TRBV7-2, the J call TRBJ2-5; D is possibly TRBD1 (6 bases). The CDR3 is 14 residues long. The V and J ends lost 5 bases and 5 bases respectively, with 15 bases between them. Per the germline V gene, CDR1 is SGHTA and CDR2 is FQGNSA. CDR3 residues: CASSPPGVWETQYF. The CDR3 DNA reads TGTGCCAGCAGCCCCCCAGGGGTATGGGAGACCCAGTACTTC.

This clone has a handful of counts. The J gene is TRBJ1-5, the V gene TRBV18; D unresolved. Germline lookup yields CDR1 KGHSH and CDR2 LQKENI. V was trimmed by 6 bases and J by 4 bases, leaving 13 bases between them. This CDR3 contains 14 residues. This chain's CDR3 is CASSLGKGNQPQHF. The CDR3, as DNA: TGTGCCAGCTCCCTCGGGAAAGGGAATCAGCCCCAGCATTTT.

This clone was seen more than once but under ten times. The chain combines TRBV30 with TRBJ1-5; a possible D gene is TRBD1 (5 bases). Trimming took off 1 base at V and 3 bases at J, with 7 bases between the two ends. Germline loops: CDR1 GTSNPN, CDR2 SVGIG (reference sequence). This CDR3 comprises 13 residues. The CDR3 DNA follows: TGTGCCTGGAGTGGACAGTACAATCAGCCCCAGCATTTT. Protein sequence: CAWSGQYNQPQHF.

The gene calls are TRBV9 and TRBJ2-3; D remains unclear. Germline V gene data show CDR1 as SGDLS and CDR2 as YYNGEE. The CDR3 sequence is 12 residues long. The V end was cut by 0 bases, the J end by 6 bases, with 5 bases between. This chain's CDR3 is CASSVAMDTQYF. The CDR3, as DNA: TGTGCCAGCAGCGTAGCCATGGATACGCAGTATTTT.